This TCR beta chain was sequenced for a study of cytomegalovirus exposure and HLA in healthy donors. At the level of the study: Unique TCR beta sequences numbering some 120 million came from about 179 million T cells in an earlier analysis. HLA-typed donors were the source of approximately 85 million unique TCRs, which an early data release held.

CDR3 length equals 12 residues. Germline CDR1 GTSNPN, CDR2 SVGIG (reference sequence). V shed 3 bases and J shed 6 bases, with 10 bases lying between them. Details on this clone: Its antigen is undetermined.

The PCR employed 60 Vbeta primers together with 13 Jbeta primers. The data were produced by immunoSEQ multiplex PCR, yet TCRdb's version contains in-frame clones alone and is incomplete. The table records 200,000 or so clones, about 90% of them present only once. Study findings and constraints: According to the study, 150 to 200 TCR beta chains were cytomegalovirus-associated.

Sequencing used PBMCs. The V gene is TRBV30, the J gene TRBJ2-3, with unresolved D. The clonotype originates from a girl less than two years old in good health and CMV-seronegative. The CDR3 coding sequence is TGTGCCTGGAGCCGGAGCCGGGATACGCAGTATTTT. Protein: CAWSRSRDTQYF.